This paragraph reports one T cell receptor (beta chain). Its cognate antigen is unknown. The record originates from a study of cytomegalovirus exposure and HLA in healthy donors. Notes on the study in general: There were 150 to 200 TCR beta chains listed as cytomegalovirus-associated. Per published reports, the classifier diagnosed cytomegalovirus status with high specificity and sensitivity. Segments of the TCR beta V type were, in most cases, productive about 87% or about 30% of the time in an earlier analysis.

60 Vbeta and 13 Jbeta primers were used in PCR. The method was immunoSEQ multiplex PCR; TCRdb's version includes in-frame clones alone and lacks a portion of them. Altogether around 100,000 clones are present, approximately 69% being singletons, with the ten largest covering 4% to 5%. The length of the CDR3 is 13 residues. Trimming removed 3 bases from V and 8 bases from J; junction bases left unmatched: 8. Germline lookup yields CDR1 SQVTM and CDR2 ANQGSEA. This TCR was recovered from a middle-aged woman in good health and CMV-seropositive. The sequencing sample was made of PBMCs. The chain has TRBV29-1 and TRBJ1-1, with 8 bases that match TRBD1. CDR3 amino acids: CSVDRQGAGEAFF. CDR3 sequence (DNA): TGCAGCGTTGATCGGCAGGGGGCAGGGGAAGCTTTCTTT.